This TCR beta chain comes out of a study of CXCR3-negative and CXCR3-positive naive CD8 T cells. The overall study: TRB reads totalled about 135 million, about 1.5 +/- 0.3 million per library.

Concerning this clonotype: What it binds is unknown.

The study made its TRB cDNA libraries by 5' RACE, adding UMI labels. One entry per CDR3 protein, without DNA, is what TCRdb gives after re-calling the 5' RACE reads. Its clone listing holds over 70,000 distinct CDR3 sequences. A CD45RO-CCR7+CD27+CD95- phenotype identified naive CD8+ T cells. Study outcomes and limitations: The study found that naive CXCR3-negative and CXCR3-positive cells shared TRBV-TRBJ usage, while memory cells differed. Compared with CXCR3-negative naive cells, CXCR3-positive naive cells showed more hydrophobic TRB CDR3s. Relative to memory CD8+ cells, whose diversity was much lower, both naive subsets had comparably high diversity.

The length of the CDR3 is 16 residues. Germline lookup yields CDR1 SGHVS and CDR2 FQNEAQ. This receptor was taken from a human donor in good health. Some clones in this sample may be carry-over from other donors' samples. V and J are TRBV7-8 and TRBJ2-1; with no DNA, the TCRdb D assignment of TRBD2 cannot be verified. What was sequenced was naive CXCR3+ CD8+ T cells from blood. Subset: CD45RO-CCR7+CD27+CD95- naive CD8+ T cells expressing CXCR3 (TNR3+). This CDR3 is CASSLGTVSSYNEQFF.